This paragraph covers one T cell receptor (beta chain) sequence. The data were obtained in a study of CD8+ T cells in alopecia areata. RNA extraction was followed by reverse transcription into cDNA, which acted as the sequencing template. Repertoires were generated with immunoSEQ multiplex PCR, while TCRdb's copy carries only in-frame clones and drops some. The table includes about 190,000 clones, 50% to 70% detected once. CDR1 is MGHRA, CDR2 YSYEKL, per germline. There are 20 residues in the CDR3. V was pared by 1 base and J by 3 bases, with 27 bases between. Treatment meaning: oral pan-JAK inhibitor, 5-10 mg twice daily. Peripheral blood samples and lesional scalp punch biopsies were obtained from alopecia areata patients.

This chain uses TRBV4-1 with TRBJ1-1; D remains unclear. Material: CD4+ T cells sorted from blood, obtained around week 50, from a patient treated with tofacitinib. This sequence originates from a human donor with alopecia areata. The CDR3 here is CASSQVVRRRDKEGHTEAFF. DNA of the CDR3: TGCGCCAGCAGCCAAGTTGTTCGACGGAGAGATAAAGAAGGCCACACTGAAGCTTTCTTT.